This T cell receptor beta chain comes out of a study of blood T cell repertoires in COVID-19. Turning to the study itself: Whether acute or convalescent, the COVID-19 samples came from the United States, Italy and Spain. From T cells, B-cell-depleted T cells, or PBMCs came the material, which was cDNA or gDNA.

Germline CDR1 reads MNHEY; CDR2 reads SMNVEV (reference sequence). Trimming cost V 3 bases and J 7 bases, with 18 bases left between them. There are 15 residues in the CDR3. This clone turned up a few times. Per the study methods: It was from reference gene primer amplification that nucleated cell counts were estimated. Sequencing used immunoSEQ multiplex PCR; TCRdb keeps in-frame clones, though not all of them. D and trimming were read from the DNA, whereas the V and J calls and clone size are those reported in that table. The sample records a few hundred thousand clones, around 80% being singletons.

The sequence was obtained from a human donor in a cohort sampled during active COVID-19. The gene calls are TRBV27 and TRBJ1-1; D not certain. The material sequenced was peripheral blood. Written as DNA, the CDR3 is TGTGCCAGCAGTTTTCAGACCGGGTCCAGACTTGAAGCTTTCTTT. Translated: CASSFQTGSRLEAFF.